The clone carrying this TCR beta chain was observed a single time. Compared with germline, one end of the junction differs, possibly owing to a read error. The data were taken from a study of cytomegalovirus exposure and HLA in healthy donors. The PCR had 60 Vbeta and 13 Jbeta primers. The table came from immunoSEQ multiplex PCR; TCRdb's copy has only in-frame clones and leaves some out. This sample has about 100,000 clones, with around 84% found just once. The germline gives CDR1 SEHNR, CDR2 FQNEAQ (reference sequence). The length of the CDR3 is 14 residues. The sequence derives from a woman aged 18-30 years in good health and CMV-seronegative. The gene calls are TRBV7-9 and TRBJ1-6, with D perhaps matching TRBD1 (6 bases). Source material: PBMCs. The CDR3 coding sequence is TGTTCCAGCAGCTTAAGGACAGCCAATTCACCCCTCCACTTT. The encoded protein is CSSSLRTANSPLHF.